Listed below are T cell receptor beta chains from one sample, sequenced in a study of CD8 T cells in Susac syndrome. TCRdb recomputed calls from the immunoSEQ multiplex PCR reads with MiXCR, one row per CDR3 protein. The sample holds about 250,000 distinct CDR3 sequences, just under 95% seen once. The sequencing sample was made of CD4+ T cells from PBMCs. The source is a human donor with multiple sclerosis. The CDR3 runs from the conserved cysteine through the conserved F or W. Fields, in order: clone size, V gene, J gene, D gene, CDR3 protein, CDR3 DNA. D genes are given only for firm matches. Size is omitted from some rows. Given values are once, few, many or a class for expanded clones.

>-|TRBV9|TRBJ2-3|-
CASSVEGGEWDTQYF
TGTGCCAGCAGCGTAGAAGGCGGGGAGTGGGATACGCAGTATTTT
>-|TRBV15|TRBJ1-2|-
CATSRDYEGMGYGYTF
TGTGCCACCAGCAGAGATTATGAGGGGATGGGCTATGGCTACACCTTC
>-|TRBV6-6|TRBJ1-3|-
CASSLYTGFGNTIYF
TGTGCCAGCAGCCTATATACAGGGTTTGGAAACACCATATATTTT
>once|TRBV5-4|TRBJ2-7|-
CASSFERFADEQYF
TGTGCCAGCAGCTTTGAGAGGTTCGCGGACGAGCAGTACTTC
>-|TRBV12-3/TRBV12-4|TRBJ2-1|TRBD1
CASSQMWDSFSYNEQFF
TGTGCCAGCAGCCAGATGTGGGACAGCTTCTCCTACAATGAGCAGTTCTTC
>-|TRBV12-3/TRBV12-4|TRBJ2-3|-
CASSFGGGDTQYF
TGTGCCAGCAGTTTTGGGGGAGGAGATACGCAGTATTTT
>once|TRBV30|TRBJ2-1|TRBD2
CAWSVRGLAGGPFF
TGTGCCTGGAGTGTAAGAGGACTAGCGGGAGGGCCGTTCTTC
>-|TRBV14|TRBJ1-4|-
CASSQDSETDPEKLFF
TGTGCCAGCAGCCAAGATTCGGAGACAGACCCTGAAAAACTGTTTTTT
>once|TRBV7-9|TRBJ2-5|TRBD2
CASSLDGGSLRGETQYF
TGTGCCAGCAGCTTAGATGGCGGGAGCCTAAGGGGAGAGACCCAGTACTTC
>-|TRBV5-1|TRBJ1-1|TRBD1
CASSLSSGGRGLNTEAFF
TGCGCCAGCAGCTTGTCGTCAGGGGGCAGGGGGTTGAACACTGAAGCTTTCTTT
>-|TRBV10-3|TRBJ2-2|-
CAISESPHDLNTGELFF
TGTGCCATCAGTGAGTCACCCCACGACCTTAACACCGGGGAGCTGTTTTTT